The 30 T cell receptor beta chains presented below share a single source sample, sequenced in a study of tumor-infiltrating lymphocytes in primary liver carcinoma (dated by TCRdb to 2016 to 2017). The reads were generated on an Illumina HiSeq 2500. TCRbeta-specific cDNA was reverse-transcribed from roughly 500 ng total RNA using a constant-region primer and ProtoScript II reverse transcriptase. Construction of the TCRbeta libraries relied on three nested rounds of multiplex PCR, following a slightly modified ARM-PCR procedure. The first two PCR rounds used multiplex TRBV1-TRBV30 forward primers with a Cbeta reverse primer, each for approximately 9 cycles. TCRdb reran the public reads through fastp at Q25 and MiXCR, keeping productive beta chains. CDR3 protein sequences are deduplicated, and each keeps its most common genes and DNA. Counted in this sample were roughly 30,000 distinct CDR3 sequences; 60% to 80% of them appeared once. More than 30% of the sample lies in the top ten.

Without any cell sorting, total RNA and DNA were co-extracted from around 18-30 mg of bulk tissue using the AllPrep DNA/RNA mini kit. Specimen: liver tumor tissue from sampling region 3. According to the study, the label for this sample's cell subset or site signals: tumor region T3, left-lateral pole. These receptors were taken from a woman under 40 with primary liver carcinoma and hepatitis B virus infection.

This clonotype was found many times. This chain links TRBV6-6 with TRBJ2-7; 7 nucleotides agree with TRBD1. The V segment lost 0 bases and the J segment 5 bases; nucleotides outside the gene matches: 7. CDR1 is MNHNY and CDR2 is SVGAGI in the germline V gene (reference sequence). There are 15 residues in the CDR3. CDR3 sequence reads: CASSYSGTAFHEQYF. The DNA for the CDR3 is TGTGCCAGCAGTTACTCGGGGACAGCGTTCCACGAGCAGTACTTC.

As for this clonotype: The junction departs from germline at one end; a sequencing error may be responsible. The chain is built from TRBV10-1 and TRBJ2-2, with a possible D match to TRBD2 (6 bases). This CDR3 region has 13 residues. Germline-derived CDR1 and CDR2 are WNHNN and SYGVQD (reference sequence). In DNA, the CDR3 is TGCGCCAGCAGTGAAGGAAACACCGGGGGGCTGTTTTTT. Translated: CASSEGNTGGLFF.

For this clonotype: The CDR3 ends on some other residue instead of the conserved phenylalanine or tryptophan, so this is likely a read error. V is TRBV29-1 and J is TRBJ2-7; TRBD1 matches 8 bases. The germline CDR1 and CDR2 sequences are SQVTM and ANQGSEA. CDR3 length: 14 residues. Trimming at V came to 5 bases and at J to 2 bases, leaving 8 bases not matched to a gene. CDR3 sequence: CSVITGGSPYEQYS. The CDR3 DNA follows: TGCAGCGTTATAACAGGGGGGAGCCCCTACGAGCAGTACTCC.

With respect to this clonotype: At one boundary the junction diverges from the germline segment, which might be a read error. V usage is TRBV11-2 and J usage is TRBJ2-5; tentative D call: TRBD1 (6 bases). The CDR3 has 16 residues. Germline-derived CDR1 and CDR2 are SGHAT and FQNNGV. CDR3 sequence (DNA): TGTACCAGAAGCATAAGAACAGGGTGCGCGAAAGAGACCCAGTACTTC. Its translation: CTRSIRTGCAKETQYF.

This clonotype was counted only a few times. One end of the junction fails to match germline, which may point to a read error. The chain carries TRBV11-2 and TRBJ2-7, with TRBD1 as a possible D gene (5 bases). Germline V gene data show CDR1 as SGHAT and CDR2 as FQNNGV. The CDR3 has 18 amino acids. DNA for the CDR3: TGTGCCAGGAGCTTATCCACCGACAGTTCCCTCGGGTTCTACGAGCAGTACTTC. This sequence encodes CARSLSTDSSLGFYEQYF.

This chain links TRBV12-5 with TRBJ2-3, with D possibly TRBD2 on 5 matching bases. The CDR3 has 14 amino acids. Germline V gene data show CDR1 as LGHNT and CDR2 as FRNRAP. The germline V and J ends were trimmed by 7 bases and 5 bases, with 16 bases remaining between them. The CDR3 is CASDLGRVIDTQYF. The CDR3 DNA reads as TGTGCTAGTGATTTAGGGCGGGTAATAGATACGCAGTATTTT.

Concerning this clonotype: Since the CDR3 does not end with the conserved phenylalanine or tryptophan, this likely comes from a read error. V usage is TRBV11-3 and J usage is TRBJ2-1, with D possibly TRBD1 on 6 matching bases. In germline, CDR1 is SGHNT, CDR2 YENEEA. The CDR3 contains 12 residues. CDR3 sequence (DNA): TGTGAGAGCCCCCTGACAGGTGTCGAGCAGTTCCTC. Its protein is CESPLTGVEQFL.

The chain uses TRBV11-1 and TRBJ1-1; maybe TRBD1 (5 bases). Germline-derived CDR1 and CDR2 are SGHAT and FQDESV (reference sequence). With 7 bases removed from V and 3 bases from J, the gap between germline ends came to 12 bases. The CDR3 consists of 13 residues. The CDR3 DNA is TGTGCCAGCATCGGGCAGGGCTACACTGAAGCTTTCTTT. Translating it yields CASIGQGYTEAFF.

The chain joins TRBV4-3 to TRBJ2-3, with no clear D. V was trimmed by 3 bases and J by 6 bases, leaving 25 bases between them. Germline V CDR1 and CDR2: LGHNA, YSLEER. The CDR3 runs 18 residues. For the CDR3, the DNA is TGCGCCAGCAGCCAGACGGTCTGGCTGGGTGATCCCGGTGATACGCAGTATTTT. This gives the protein CASSQTVWLGDPGDTQYF.

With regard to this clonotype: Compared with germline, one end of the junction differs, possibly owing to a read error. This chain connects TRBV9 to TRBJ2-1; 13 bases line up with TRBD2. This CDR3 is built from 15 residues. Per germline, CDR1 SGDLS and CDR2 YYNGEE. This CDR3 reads CAGSVTSGRKGEQFF. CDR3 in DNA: TGTGCCGGCAGCGTGACTAGCGGGAGGAAGGGTGAGCAGTTCTTC.

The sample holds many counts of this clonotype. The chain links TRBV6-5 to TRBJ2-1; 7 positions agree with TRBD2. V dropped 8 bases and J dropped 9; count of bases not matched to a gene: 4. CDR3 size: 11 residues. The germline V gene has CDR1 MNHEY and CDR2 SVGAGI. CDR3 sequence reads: CASGCGGEQFF. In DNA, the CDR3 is TGTGCCAGCGGGTGCGGGGGTGAGCAGTTCTTC.

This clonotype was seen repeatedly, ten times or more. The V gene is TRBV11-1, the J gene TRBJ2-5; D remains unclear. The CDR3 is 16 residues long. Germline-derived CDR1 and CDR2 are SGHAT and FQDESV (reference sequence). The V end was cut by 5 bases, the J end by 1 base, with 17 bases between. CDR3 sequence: CASSIATIFAQETQYF. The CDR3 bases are TGTGCCAGCAGCATCGCGACAATTTTCGCCCAAGAGACCCAGTACTTC.

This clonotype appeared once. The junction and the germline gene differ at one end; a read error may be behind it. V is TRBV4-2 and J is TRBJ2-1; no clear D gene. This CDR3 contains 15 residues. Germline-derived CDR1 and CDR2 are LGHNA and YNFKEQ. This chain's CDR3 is CASSQERPKYIEQFF. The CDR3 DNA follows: TGTGCCAGTAGCCAAGAGAGGCCCAAATACATTGAGCAGTTCTTC.

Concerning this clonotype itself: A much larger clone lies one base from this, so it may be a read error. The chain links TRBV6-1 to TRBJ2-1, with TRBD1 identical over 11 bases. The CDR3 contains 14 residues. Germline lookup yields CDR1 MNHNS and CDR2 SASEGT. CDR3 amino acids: CASGGQGEYIEQFF. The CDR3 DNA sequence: TGTGCCAGCGGGGGACAGGGGGAGTACATTGAGCAGTTCTTC.

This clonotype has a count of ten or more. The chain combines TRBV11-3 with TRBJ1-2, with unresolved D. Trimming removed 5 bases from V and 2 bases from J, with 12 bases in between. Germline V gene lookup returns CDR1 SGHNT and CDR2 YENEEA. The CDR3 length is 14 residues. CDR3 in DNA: TGTGCCAGCAGCCCCCTAGGTACCAACTATGGCTACACCTTC. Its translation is CASSPLGTNYGYTF.

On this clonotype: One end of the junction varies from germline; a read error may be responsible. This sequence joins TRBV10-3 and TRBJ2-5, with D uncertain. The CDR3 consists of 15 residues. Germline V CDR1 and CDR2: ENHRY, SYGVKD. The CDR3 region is CAISESAASQETQYF. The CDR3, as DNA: TGTGCCATCAGCGAGTCGGCTGCCAGCCAAGAGACCCAGTACTTC.

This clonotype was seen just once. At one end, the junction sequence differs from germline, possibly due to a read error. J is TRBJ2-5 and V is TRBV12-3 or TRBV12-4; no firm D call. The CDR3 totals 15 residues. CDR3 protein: CVSSRTTGPQETHYF. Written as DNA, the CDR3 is TGTGTCAGCAGCCGGACGACGGGCCCCCAAGAGACCCACTATTTC.

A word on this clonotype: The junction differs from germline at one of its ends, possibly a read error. The CDR3 coding sequence is TGTGCCAGCAGCTTTGTAATGAAATCACCCCTCAACTTT. Translation: CASSFVMKSPLNF. The V call is TRBV11-2, the J call TRBJ1-6, with D hard to call. CDR3 length: 13 residues. The germline V gene has CDR1 SGHAT and CDR2 FQNNGV.

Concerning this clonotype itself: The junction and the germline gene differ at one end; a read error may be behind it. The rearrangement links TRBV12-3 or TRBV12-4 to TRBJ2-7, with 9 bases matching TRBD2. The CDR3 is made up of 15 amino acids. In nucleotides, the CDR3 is TGTGCTAGCAGCCTCATAGCGGGAGATCCCTACGAGCAGTACTTC. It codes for CASSLIAGDPYEQYF.

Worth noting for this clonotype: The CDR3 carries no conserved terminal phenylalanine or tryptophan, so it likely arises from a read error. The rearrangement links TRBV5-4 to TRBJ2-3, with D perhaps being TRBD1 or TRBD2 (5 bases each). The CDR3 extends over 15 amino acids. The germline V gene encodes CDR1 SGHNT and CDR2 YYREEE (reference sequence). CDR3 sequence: CASSPPGTEAGTQYS. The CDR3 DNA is TGCGCCAGCAGCCCGCCCGGGACGGAGGCGGGTACGCAGTATTCT.

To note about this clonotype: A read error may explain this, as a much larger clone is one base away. DNA for the CDR3: TGTGCCAGGAGCGCATCCGGGACTAGCGGGGGAAACCAGTACTTC. Its protein is CARSASGTSGGNQYF. The chain uses TRBV11-2 and TRBJ2-5, with 14 nucleotides matching TRBD2. CDR1 SGHAT and CDR2 FQNNGV come from the germline V gene. The CDR3 loop spans 15 amino acids. The V gene end was trimmed by 9 bases and the J gene end by 10 bases; junction bases not matched to a gene: 13. Complete variable domain (other parts from reference TRBV11-2 and TRBJ2-5): EAGVAQSPRYKIIEKRQSVAFWCNPISGHATLYWYQQILGQGPKLLIQFQNNGVVDDSQLPKDRFSAERLKGVDSTLKIQPAKLEDSAVYLCARSASGTSGGNQYFGPGTRLLVL.

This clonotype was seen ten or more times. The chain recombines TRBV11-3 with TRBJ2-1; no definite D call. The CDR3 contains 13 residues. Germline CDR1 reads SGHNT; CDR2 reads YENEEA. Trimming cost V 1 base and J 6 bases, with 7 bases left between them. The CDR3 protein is CASSLGPSNEQFF. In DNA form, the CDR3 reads TGTGCCAGCAGCTTAGGACCCAGCAATGAGCAGTTCTTC.

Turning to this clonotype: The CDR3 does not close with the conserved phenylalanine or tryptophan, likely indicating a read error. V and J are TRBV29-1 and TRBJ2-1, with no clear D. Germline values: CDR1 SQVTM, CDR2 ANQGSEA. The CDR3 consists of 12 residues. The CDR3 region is CNALSDYNEQFS. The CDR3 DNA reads TGCAACGCCCTAAGTGACTACAATGAGCAGTTCTCC.

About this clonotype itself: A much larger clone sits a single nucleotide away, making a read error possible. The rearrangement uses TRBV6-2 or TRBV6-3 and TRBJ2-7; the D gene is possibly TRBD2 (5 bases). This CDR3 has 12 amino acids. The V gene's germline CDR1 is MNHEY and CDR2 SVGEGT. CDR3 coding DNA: TGTGCCAACAGTCTAACTAGATTCGAGCAGTACTTC. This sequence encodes CANSLTRFEQYF.

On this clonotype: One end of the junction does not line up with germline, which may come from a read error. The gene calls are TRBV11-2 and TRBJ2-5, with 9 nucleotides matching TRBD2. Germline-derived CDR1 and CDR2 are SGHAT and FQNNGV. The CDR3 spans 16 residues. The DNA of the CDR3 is TGCGCCAGCAGCTTTCGAACCGGGACTAGCCGAGAGACCGAGTATTTC. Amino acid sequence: CASSFRTGTSRETEYF.

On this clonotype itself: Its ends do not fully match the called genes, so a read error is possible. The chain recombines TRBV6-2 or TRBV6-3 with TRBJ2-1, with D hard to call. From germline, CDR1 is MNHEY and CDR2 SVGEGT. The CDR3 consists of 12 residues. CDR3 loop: CARKGMGNEQFF. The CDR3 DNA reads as TGTGCCAGGAAGGGCATGGGCAATGAGCAATTCTTC.

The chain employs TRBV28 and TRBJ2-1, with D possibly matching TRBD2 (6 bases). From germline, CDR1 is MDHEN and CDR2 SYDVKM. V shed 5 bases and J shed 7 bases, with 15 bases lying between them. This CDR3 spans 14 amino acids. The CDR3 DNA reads TGTGCCAGCAGTCGCGTACGGGGGTTAAATGAGCAGTTCTTC. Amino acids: CASSRVRGLNEQFF.

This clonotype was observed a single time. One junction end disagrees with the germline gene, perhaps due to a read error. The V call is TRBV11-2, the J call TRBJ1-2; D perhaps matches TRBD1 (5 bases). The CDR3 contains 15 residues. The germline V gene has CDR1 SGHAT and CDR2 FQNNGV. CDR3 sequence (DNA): TGTGCCAGCAGCTTAGATGGGATGGCAGGGAGATTCTACATCTTC. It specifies CASSLDGMAGRFYIF.

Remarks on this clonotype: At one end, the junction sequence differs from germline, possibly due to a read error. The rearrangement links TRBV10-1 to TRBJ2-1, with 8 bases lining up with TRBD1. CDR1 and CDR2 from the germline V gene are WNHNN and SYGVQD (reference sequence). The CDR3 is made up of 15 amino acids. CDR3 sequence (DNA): TGCGCCAGTAGTGAAGGCTCCGGCTGGACAGGGTTGGAGTTCTTC. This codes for CASSEGSGWTGLEFF.

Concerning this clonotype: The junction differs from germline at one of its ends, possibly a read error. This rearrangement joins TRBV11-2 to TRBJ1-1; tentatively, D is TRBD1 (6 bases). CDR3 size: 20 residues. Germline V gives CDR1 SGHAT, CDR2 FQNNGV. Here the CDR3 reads CDSSARDWGHKRWSNTEAFF. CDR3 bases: TGTGACAGCAGCGCTCGGGACTGGGGGCACAAGAGGTGGAGTAACACTGAAGCTTTCTTT.